These 9 T cell receptor beta chains were sequenced from one sample in a study of T cells in Graves' hyperthyroidism and ophthalmopathy. TCR beta CDR3 region amplification was performed from RNA transcripts. An initial round of RT-PCR targeting the TCR CDR3 relied on the HTBI primer set. TCRdb re-analysed the multiplex PCR reads in MiXCR, keeping a single row per CDR3 protein. Of 700,000 to 850,000 distinct CDR3 sequences in the sample, roughly a third are singletons; the top ten hold 30% to 40%. Input material: blood. Receptor source: a middle-aged woman with Graves' hyperthyroidism.

This clonotype came up a few times. One junction end disagrees with the germline gene, perhaps due to a read error. The chain carries TRBV6-5 and TRBJ2-5; D unclear. The germline gives CDR1 MNHEY, CDR2 SVGAGI. The CDR3 is made up of 13 amino acids. The CDR3 DNA follows: TGTCCCAGCAGTTACTCGAGTCGGGAGACCCAGTACTTC. This gives the protein CPSSYSSRETQYF.

J is TRBJ1-5 and V is TRBV27; D perhaps matches TRBD1 (5 bases). This CDR3 spans 14 amino acids. V lost 5 bases, J lost 5 bases, and 13 bases lay in between. Germline values: CDR1 MNHEY, CDR2 SMNVEV (reference sequence). The CDR3 DNA sequence: TGTGCCAGCAGTCCCGCAGGGTTTGATCAGCCCCAGCATTTT. This encodes CASSPAGFDQPQHF.

The sample holds a few counts of this clonotype. The rearrangement joins TRBV12-3 or TRBV12-4 to TRBJ2-2; TRBD1 aligns across 9 bases. CDR3 length: 15 residues. V lost 4 bases and J lost 4; bases outside the gene matches: 4. CDR3 nucleotide sequence: TGTGCCAGCAGTTACGGGACAGGGATCACCGGGGAGCTGTTTTTT. Encoded protein: CASSYGTGITGELFF.

This chain uses TRBV29-1 with TRBJ1-3; D is possibly TRBD1 (5 bases). Germline V lookup: CDR1 SQVTM, CDR2 ANQGSEA. V gave up 6 bases and J gave up 0 bases, with 15 bases separating them. The CDR3 is 15 residues long. The CDR3 reads CSVVQGYSSGNTIYF. The CDR3 nucleotides read TGCAGCGTAGTGCAGGGCTATAGCTCTGGAAACACCATATATTTT. The complete variable domain, with remaining parts taken from reference TRBV29-1 and TRBJ1-3, reads SAVISQKPSRDICQRGTSLTIQCQVDSQVTMMFWYRQQPGQSLTLIATANQGSEATYESGFVIDKFPISRPNLTFSTLTVSNMSPEDSSIYLCSVVQGYSSGNTIYFGEGSWLTVV.

This clonotype was seen only a few times. The chain carries TRBV9 and TRBJ1-2; D may be TRBD1 (6 bases). CDR3 size: 14 residues. Germline lookup yields CDR1 SGDLS and CDR2 YYNGEE. V lost 4 bases, J lost 3 bases, and 13 bases lay in between. For the CDR3, the DNA is TGTGCCAGCAGCCAATTGACAGGCCACTATGGCTACACCTTC. It codes for CASSQLTGHYGYTF. Supplemented by reference TRBV9 and TRBJ1-2, the full variable domain reads DSGVTQTPKHLITATGQRVTLRCSPRSGDLSVYWYQQSLDQGLQFLIQYYNGEERAKGNILERFSAQQFPDLHSELNLSSLELGDSALYFCASSQLTGHYGYTFGSGTRLTVV.

This clonotype was seen a handful of times. The chain has TRBV6-5 and TRBJ2-5; maybe TRBD2 (6 bases). CDR1 and CDR2 from the germline V gene are MNHEY and SVGAGI. The CDR3 runs to 15 residues. The V gene lost 5 bases and the J gene lost 1 base, with 14 bases spanning the gap. CDR3 residues: CASSPRLGGQETQYF. CDR3 DNA: TGTGCCAGCAGTCCCCGATTGGGGGGCCAAGAGACCCAGTACTTC.

The chain joins TRBV4-3 to TRBJ1-5; no clear D. The CDR3 sequence is 15 residues long. Trimming left V 0 bases short and J 11 bases short, with 17 bases between. Germline V CDR1 and CDR2: LGHNA, YSLEER. For the CDR3, the DNA is TGCGCCAGCAGCCAAGATTTGAACCACATGCAGTCCCAGCATTTT. It yields the protein CASSQDLNHMQSQHF.

At least ten counts were recorded for this clonotype. V gene TRBV5-1 combines with J gene TRBJ1-2; no definite D call. The length of the CDR3 is 16 residues. V was cut by 0 bases and J by 7 bases, with 19 bases left in between. CDR1 and CDR2 from the germline V gene are SGHRS and YFSETQ. CDR3 residues: CASSLGPREERSGYTF. CDR3 nucleotides: TGCGCCAGCAGCTTGGGACCTCGGGAGGAGAGGAGTGGCTACACCTTC.

There are a few counts of this clonotype. The chain is built from TRBV19 and TRBJ2-2; D might be TRBD2 (6 bases). V was cut by 3 bases and J by 3 bases, with 20 bases left in between. Per germline, CDR1 LNHDA and CDR2 SQIVND (reference sequence). The CDR3 is 18 amino acids. CDR3 amino acids: CASSILYVGVADTGELFF. The CDR3 DNA reads as TGTGCCAGTAGTATTTTGTATGTTGGGGTAGCGGACACCGGGGAGCTGTTTTTT. Drawing the rest from reference TRBV19 and TRBJ2-2, the complete variable domain is DGGITQSPKYLFRKEGQNVTLSCEQNLNHDAMYWYRQDPGQGLRLIYYSQIVNDFQKGDIAEGYSVSREKKESFPLTVTSAQKNPTAFYLCASSILYVGVADTGELFFGEGSRLTVL.